This T cell receptor (beta chain) derives from a study of beta chain features in type 1 diabetes. The wider study: Comparable age, gender and cell yields were observed in patients relative to healthy donors.

The germline gives CDR1 SGHAT, CDR2 FQDESV (reference sequence). The junction had 10 bases not matched to a gene; V was cut back by 0 bases and J by 5 bases. CDR3 size: 17 residues. Sequencing targeted expressed TCRB transcripts, as all isolated RNA had been reverse transcribed. An average of about 3.5 million reads was obtained for naive, central memory and regulatory T cell samples. Method: immunoSEQ multiplex PCR; TCRdb's copy keeps in-frame clones and lacks some. The data show 300,000 to 350,000 clones, approximately 8% seen once. The gene calls are TRBV11-1 and TRBJ2-5; 9 nucleotides match TRBD2. Sequencing used central memory CD4+ T cells from blood. The TCR originated in a woman younger than 35 in good health. CDR3 nucleotide sequence: TGTGCCAGCAGCTTAGCCCTAGCAGCGGGAGGTCGTGAGACCCAGTACTTC. Encoded protein: CASSLALAAGGRETQYF.